This TCR beta chain was identified in a study of blood T cell repertoires in COVID-19. Study-wide background: The United States, Italy and Spain supplied acute and convalescent COVID-19 samples. T cells, B-cell-depleted T cells, or PBMCs supplied cDNA or gDNA.

Authors' methods: From reference gene primer amplification, estimates of nucleated cell counts were derived. The method was immunoSEQ multiplex PCR; TCRdb's version includes in-frame clones alone and lacks a portion of them. V, J and clone size reflect that table, while D and trimming were determined from the DNA. The sample holds 50,000 to 70,000 clones, around 87% seen once. This CDR3 is built from 13 residues. Trimming cost V 4 bases and J 6 bases, with 15 bases left between them. Germline values: CDR1 SQVTM, CDR2 ANQGSEA. This chain joins TRBV29-1 and TRBJ1-1; D remains ambiguous. The sequencing sample was made of peripheral blood. The receptor was isolated from a man aged 55 to 70 with active or convalescent COVID-19. The DNA for the CDR3 is TGCAGCGTTGCTCAGGCAGGTCGGCCTGAAGCTTTCTTT. Protein product: CSVAQAGRPEAFF.